This TCR beta chain emerged from a study of T cells after yellow fever vaccination. TCRdb recomputed calls from the 5' RACE reads with MiXCR, one row per CDR3 protein. The sample yields hundreds of thousands of distinct CDR3 sequences, roughly 12% seen once. The TCR was taken from a man aged 25-45 years who received the YFV17D yellow fever vaccine. Specimen: PBMCs, collected on the day of the yellow fever booster vaccination.

CDR3 bases: TGTGCCAGCAGCCTTTCTAGGGCGGAGGGGACCCAGTACTTC. This gives the protein CASSLSRAEGTQYF. The V call is TRBV11-2, the J call TRBJ2-5, with D perhaps matching TRBD2 (6 bases). Per germline, CDR1 SGHAT and CDR2 FQNNGV. This CDR3 has 14 amino acids. V was shortened by 5 bases and J by 7 bases, with 17 bases between the two germline ends.